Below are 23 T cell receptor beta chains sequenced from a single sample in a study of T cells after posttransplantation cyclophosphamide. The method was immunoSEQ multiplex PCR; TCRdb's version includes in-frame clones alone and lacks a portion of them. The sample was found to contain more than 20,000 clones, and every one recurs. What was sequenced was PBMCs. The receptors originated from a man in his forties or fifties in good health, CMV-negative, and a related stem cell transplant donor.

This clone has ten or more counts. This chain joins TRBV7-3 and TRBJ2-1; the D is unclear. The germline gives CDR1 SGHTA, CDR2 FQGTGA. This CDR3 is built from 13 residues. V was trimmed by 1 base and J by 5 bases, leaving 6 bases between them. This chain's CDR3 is CASSLSYHNEQFF. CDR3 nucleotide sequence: TGTGCCAGCAGCTTAAGCTATCACAATGAGCAGTTCTTC.

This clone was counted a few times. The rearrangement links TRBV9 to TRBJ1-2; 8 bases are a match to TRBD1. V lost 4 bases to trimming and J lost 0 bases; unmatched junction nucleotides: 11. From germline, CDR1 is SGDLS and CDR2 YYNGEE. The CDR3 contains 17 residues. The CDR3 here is CASSPRDRPWPNYGYTF. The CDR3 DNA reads TGTGCCAGCAGCCCCCGGGACAGGCCCTGGCCTAACTATGGCTACACCTTC.

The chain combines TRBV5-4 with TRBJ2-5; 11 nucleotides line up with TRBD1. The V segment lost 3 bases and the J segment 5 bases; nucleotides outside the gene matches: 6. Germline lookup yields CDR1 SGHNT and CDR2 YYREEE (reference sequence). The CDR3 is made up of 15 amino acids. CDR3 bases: TGTGCCAGCAGCTCGGGACAGGGGGTTTGGGAGACCCAGTACTTC. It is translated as CASSSGQGVWETQYF.

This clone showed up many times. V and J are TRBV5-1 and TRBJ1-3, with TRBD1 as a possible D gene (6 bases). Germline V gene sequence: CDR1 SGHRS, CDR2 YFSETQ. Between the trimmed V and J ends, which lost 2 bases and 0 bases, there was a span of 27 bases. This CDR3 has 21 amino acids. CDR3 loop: CASSFLPRDTQSPSSGNTIYF. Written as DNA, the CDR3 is TGCGCCAGCAGCTTCCTACCCCGGGACACCCAATCTCCCAGCTCTGGAAACACCATATATTTT.

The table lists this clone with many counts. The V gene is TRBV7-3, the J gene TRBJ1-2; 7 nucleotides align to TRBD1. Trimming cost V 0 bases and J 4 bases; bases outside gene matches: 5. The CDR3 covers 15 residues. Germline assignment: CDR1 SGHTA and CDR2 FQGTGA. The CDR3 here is CASSLTGDRAYGYTF. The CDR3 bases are TGTGCCAGCAGCTTAACGGGGGACAGAGCCTATGGCTACACCTTC.

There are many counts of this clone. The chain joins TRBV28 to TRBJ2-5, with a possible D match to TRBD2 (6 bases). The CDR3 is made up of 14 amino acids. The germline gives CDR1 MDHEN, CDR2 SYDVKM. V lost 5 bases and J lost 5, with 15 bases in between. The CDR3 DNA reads TGTGCCAGCAGTCAGGCTAGCGTGTGGGAGACCCAGTACTTC. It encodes CASSQASVWETQYF.

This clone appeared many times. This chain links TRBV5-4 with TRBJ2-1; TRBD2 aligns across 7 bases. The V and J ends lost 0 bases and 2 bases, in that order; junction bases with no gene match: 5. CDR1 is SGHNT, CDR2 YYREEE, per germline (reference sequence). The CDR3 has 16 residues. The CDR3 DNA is TGTGCCAGCAGCTTGGCGTCACGGGGGGCCTACAATGAGCAGTTCTTC. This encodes CASSLASRGAYNEQFF. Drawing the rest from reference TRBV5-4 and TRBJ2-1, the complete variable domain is ETGVTQSPTHLIKTRGQQVTLRCSSQSGHNTVSWYQQALGQGPQFIFQYYREEENGRGNFPPRFSGLQFPNYSSELNVNALELDDSALYLCASSLASRGAYNEQFFGPGTRLTVL.

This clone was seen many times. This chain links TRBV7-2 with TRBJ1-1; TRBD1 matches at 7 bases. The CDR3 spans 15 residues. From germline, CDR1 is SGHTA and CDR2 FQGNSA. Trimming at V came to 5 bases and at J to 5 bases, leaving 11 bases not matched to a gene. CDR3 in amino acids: CASSGYRGRGTEAFF. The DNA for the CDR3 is TGTGCCAGCAGCGGATACAGGGGCCGGGGTACTGAAGCTTTCTTT.

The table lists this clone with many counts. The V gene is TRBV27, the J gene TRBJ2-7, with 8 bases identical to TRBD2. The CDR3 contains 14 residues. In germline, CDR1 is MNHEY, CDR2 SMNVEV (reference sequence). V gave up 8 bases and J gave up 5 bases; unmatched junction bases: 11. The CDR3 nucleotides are TGTGCCAGCTCGGGGGCGGGGGGCGCGGACGAGCAGTACTTC. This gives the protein CASSGAGGADEQYF.

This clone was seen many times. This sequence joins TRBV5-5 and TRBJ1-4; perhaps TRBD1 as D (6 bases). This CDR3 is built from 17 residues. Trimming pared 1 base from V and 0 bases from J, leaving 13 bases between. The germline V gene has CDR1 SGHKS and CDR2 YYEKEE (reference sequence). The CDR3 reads CASSLSPGGATNEKLFF. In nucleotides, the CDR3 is TGTGCCAGCAGCTTGTCCCCTGGGGGCGCAACTAATGAAAAACTGTTTTTT.

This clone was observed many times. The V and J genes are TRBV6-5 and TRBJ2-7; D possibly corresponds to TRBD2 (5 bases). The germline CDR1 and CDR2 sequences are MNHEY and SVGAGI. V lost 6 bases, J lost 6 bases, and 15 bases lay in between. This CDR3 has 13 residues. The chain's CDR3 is CASRLDYVREQYF. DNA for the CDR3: TGTGCCAGCAGGCTTGACTATGTTCGCGAGCAGTACTTC.

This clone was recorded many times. CDR3 protein: CASSEKRQTAKLFF. The CDR3, as DNA: TGTGCCAGCAGTGAAAAGCGCCAGACAGCTAAACTGTTTTTT. This chain joins TRBV6-1 and TRBJ1-4, with D maybe TRBD1 (5 bases). V gave up 2 bases and J gave up 11 bases, with 15 bases separating them. The CDR3 sequence is 14 residues long. The germline CDR1 and CDR2 sequences are MNHNS and SASEGT.

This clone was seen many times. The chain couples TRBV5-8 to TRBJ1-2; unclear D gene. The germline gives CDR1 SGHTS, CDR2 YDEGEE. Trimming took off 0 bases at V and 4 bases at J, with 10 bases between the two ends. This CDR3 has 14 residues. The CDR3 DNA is TGTGCCAGCAGCTTGGGGGCCTACCTCTATGGCTACACCTTC. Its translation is CASSLGAYLYGYTF.

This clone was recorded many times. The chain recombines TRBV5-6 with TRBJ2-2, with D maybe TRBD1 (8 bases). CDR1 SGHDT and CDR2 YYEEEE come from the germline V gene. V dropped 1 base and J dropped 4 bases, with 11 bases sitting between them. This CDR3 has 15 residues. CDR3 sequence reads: CASSLTGGATGELFF. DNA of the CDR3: TGTGCCAGCAGCTTGACAGGGGGGGCCACCGGGGAGCTGTTTTTT.

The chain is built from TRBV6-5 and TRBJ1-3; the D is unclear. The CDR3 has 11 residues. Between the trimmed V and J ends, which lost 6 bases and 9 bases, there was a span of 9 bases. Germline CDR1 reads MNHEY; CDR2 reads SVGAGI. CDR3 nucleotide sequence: TGTGCCAGCAGGTTAAGCTCCACCATATATTTT. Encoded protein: CASRLSSTIYF.

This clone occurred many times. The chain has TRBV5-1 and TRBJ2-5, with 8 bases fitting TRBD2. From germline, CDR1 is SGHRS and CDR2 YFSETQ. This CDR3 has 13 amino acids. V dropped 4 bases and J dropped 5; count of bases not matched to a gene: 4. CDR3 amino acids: CASSLRGGETQYF. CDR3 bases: TGCGCCAGCAGCCTTCGGGGGGGGGAGACCCAGTACTTC.

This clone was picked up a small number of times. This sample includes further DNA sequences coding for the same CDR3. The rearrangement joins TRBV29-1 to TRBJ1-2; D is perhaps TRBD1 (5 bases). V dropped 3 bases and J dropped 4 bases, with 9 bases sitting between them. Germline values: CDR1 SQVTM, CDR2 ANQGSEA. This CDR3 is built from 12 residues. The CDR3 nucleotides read TGCAGCGTTGAGACAGAGGTCTATGGCTACACCTTC. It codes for CSVETEVYGYTF.

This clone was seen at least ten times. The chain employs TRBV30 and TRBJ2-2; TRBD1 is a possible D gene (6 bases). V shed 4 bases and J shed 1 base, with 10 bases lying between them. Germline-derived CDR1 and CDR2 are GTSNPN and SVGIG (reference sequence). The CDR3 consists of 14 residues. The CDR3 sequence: CAWIRTVNTGELFF. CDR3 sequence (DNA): TGTGCCTGGATAAGGACAGTGAACACCGGGGAGCTGTTTTTT.

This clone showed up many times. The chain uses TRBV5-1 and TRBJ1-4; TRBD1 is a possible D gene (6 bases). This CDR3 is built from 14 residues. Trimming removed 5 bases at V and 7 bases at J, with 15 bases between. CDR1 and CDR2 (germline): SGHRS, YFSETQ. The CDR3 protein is CASSPDSTSEKLFF. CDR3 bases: TGCGCCAGCAGTCCGGACAGCACCTCTGAAAAACTGTTTTTT.

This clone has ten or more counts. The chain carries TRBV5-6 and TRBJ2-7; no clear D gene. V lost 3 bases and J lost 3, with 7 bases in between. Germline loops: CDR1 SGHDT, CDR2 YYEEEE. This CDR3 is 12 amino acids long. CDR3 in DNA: TGTGCCAGCAGCTCAACATTCTACGAGCAGTACTTC. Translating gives CASSSTFYEQYF.

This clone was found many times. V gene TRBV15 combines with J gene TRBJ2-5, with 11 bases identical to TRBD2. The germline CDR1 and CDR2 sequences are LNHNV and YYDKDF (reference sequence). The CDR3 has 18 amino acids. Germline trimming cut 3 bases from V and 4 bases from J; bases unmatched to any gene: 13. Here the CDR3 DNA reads TGTGCCACCAGCAGCGGGCTAACTAGCGGGGGACCCTTAGAGACCCAGTACTTC. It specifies CATSSGLTSGGPLETQYF.

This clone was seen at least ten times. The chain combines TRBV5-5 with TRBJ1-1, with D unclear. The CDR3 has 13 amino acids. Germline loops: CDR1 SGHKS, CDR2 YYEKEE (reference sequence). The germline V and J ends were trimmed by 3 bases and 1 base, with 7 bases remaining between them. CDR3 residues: CASSSLPNTEAFF. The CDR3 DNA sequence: TGTGCCAGCAGCTCTCTTCCGAACACTGAAGCTTTCTTT.

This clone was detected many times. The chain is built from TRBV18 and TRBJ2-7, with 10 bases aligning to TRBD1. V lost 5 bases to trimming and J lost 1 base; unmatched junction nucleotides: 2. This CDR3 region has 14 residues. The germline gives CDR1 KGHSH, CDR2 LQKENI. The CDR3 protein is CASSTGQGSYEQYF. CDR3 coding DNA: TGTGCCAGCTCAACGGGACAGGGGTCCTACGAGCAGTACTTC.